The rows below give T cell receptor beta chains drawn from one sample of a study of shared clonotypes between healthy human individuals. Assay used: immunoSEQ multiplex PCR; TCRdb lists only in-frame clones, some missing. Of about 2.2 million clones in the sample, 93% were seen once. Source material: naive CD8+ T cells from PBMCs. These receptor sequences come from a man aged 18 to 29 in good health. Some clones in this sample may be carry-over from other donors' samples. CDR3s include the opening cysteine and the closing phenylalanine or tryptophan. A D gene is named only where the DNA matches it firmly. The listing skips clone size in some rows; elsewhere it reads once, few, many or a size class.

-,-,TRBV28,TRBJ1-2,CASSYTRDHGYTF,TGTGCCAGCAGTTACACCAGGGATCATGGCTACACCTTC
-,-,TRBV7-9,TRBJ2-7,CATRESYEQYF,TGTGCCACCCGGGAGTCCTACGAGCAGTACTTC
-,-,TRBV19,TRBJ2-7,CASSMMGARNEQYF,TGTGCCAGTAGTATGATGGGGGCACGTAACGAGCAGTACTTC
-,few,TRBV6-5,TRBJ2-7,CASSYGTLGVYEQYF,TGTGCCAGCAGTTACGGTACGCTAGGGGTCTACGAGCAGTACTTC
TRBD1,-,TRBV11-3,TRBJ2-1,CASTQKRGGCYNEQFF,TGTGCCAGCACCCAAAAACGAGGGGGCTGCTACAATGAGCAGTTCTTC
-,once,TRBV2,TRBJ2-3,CASSVATVKAHTQYF,TGTGCCAGCAGTGTCGCAACAGTGAAGGCTCATACGCAGTATTTT
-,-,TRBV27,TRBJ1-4,CASSLPGTQREKLFF,TGTGCCAGCAGTTTACCTGGGACCCAGAGAGAAAAACTGTTTTTT
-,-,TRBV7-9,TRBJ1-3,CASSLTAPSGNTIYF,TGTGCCAGCAGCTTGACCGCTCCCTCTGGAAACACCATATATTTT
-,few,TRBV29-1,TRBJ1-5,CSVLGPDSNQPQHF,TGCAGCGTTCTAGGGCCGGATAGCAATCAGCCCCAGCATTTT
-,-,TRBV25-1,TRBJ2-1,CASSESTFEQFF,TGTGCCAGCAGTGAATCTACTTTCGAGCAGTTCTTC
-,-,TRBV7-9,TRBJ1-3,CASSLDMGGTGNTIYF,TGTGCCAGCAGCTTAGATATGGGCGGGACTGGAAACACCATATATTTT
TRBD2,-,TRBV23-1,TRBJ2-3,CASSRPTSDSYTTDTQYF,TGCGCCAGCAGTCGCCCAACTAGCGACTCGTACACCACAGATACGCAGTATTTT
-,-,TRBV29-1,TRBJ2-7,CSVVRQGIISYEQYF,TGCAGCGTGGTACGCCAGGGGATCATTAGCTACGAGCAGTACTTC
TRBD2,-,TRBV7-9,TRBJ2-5,CASSLGSGRWETQYF,TGTGCCAGCAGCTTAGGTAGCGGGAGGTGGGAGACCCAGTACTTC
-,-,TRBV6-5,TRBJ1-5,CANQDRQYSNQPQHF,TGTGCCAACCAGGACAGACAGTATAGCAATCAGCCCCAGCATTTT
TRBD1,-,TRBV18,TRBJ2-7,CASSPQPGQGAYEQYF,TGTGCCAGCTCACCTCAACCGGGACAGGGGGCCTACGAGCAGTACTTC
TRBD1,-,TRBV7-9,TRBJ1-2,CASSPVGTGTFSPYGYTF,TGTGCCAGCAGCCCCGTGGGGACAGGGACTTTCTCTCCCTATGGCTACACCTTC
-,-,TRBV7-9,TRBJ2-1,CASSQRERNEQFF,TGTGCCAGCAGCCAGCGCGAGCGGAATGAGCAGTTCTTC
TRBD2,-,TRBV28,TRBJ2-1,CASSLTSGRLYEQFF,TGTGCCAGCAGTCTGACTAGCGGGAGATTGTATGAGCAGTTCTTC
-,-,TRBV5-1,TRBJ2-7,CASSLDSEDEQYF,TGCGCCAGCAGCTTGGACTCTGAGGACGAGCAGTACTTC
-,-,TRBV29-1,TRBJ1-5,CSVWIRGQPQHF,TGCAGCGTTTGGATTCGTGGTCAGCCCCAGCATTTT
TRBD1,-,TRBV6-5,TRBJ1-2,CASTTGVSLYGYTF,TGTGCCAGCACTACAGGGGTTTCTTTGTATGGCTACACCTTC
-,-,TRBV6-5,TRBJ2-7,CASSYSMGPSSYEQYF,TGTGCCAGCAGTTACTCGATGGGCCCGAGCTCCTACGAGCAGTACTTC
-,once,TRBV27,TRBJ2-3,CASSALLMRGPTDTQYF,TGTGCCAGCAGTGCGCTTTTGATGCGCGGGCCCACAGATACGCAGTATTTT
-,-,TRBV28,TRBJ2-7,CASSFLRWSSYEQYF,TGTGCCAGCAGTTTCCTGAGGTGGAGCTCCTACGAGCAGTACTTC
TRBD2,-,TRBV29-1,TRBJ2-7,CSALAGYGEQYF,TGCAGCGCCCTAGCGGGCTATGGGGAGCAGTACTTC
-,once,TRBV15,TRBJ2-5,CATSRDRESGSETQYF,TGTGCCACCAGCAGAGATAGGGAGTCAGGGTCAGAGACCCAGTACTTC
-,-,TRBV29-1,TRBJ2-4,CSVPGPSSRQYF,TGCAGTGTGCCGGGACCCTCGAGTCGTCAGTACTTC
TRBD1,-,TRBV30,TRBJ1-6,CAWSGSGGSPLHF,TGTGCCTGGAGTGGTTCAGGGGGCTCACCCCTCCACTTT
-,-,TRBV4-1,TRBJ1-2,CASSLGRTPEGYTF,TGCGCCAGCAGCCTGGGACGGACGCCTGAGGGCTACACCTTC
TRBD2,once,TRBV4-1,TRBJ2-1,CASSRLADGPYNEQFF,TGCGCCAGCAGCCGACTAGCGGATGGGCCCTACAATGAGCAGTTCTTC
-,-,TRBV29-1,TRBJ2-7,CSVEGLDGYEQYF,TGCAGCGTTGAAGGTCTCGATGGCTACGAGCAGTACTTC